This T cell receptor (beta chain) was obtained from a study of T cells in women clearing cervical HPV infection. The overall study: Control women cleared a single incident HPV16 infection within 12 months.

TCRdb's table, derived via immunoSEQ multiplex PCR, lists solely in-frame clones and lacks some. Recorded for this sample: 35,000 to 45,000 clones. On this clone itself: The read ends 3 residues early relative to the CDR3; the germline J gene fills the gap.

V lost 3 bases and J lost 6; bases outside the gene matches: 8. This CDR3 spans 14 amino acids. Germline CDR1 reads ENHRY; CDR2 reads SYGVKD. This TCR came from a woman aged 18-70 years with a cervical HPV16 infection that either progressed to CIN3+ or cleared (not recorded which). V gene TRBV10-3 combines with J gene TRBJ2-7, with 7 bases aligning to TRBD2. The sample comprised blood buffy coat. Incomplete CDR3 DNA: TGTGCCATCAGTGATCAACTAGCGTCAGGCGAG. Residues: CAISDQLASGE. Given in full, the CDR3 is CAISDQLASGEQYF.